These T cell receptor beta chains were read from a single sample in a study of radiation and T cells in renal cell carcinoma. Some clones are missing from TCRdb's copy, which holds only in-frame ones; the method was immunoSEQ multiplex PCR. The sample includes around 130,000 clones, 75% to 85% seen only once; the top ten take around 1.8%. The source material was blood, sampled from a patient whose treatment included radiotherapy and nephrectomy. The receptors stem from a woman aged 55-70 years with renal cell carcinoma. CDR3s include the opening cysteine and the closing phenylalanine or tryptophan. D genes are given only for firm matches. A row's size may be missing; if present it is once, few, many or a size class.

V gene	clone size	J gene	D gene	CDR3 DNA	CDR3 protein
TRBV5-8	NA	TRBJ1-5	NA	TGTGCCAGCAGCTACCCTCAACCCGGGGTGAAGCCCCAGCATTTT	CASSYPQPGVKPQHF
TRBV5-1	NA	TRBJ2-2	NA	TGCGCCAGCAGCTTCGGCGACGCGCTTAACACCGGGGAGCTGTTTTTT	CASSFGDALNTGELFF
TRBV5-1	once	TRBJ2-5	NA	TGCGCCAGCAGCTGGAGAGGGGCCCGGGAGGAGACCCAGTACTTC	CASSWRGAREETQYF
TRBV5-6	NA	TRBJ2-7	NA	TGTGCCAGCTCCCAGGGGCCGAGGGGAATTTACGAGCAGTACTTC	CASSQGPRGIYEQYF
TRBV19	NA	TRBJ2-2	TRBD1	TGTGCCAGTAGTATCCAACAGGGGGCTGCCGGGGAGCTGTTTTTT	CASSIQQGAAGELFF
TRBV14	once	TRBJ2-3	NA	TGTGCCAGCAGCCAAGATGGAGATACGCAGTATTTT	CASSQDGDTQYF
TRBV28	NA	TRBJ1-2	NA	TGTGCCAGCAGTTTAAACATCGCCGAGGGCTACACCTTC	CASSLNIAEGYTF
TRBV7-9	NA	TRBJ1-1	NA	TGTGCCAGCAGCTTAGAAGTCGGGGGGCTCACTGAAGCTTTCTTT	CASSLEVGGLTEAFF
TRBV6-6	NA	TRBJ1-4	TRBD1	TGTGCCAGCAGTTACTCGAGACAGGGGGGTTCGGAAAAACTGTTTTTT	CASSYSRQGGSEKLFF
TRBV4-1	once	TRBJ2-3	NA	TGCGCCAGCAGCCAAGATCAGGGCGGGGTAGGCACAGATACGCAGTATTTT	CASSQDQGGVGTDTQYF
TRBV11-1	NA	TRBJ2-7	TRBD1	TGTGCCAGCAGCCCGAGGACAGGAAACTACGAGCAGTACTTC	CASSPRTGNYEQYF
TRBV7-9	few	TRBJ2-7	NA	TGTGCCAGCAGCGGTGGGGCAGCCTTTTCCTACGAGCAGTACTTC	CASSGGAAFSYEQYF
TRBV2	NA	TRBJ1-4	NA	TGTGCCAGCAGTGAAGCCAGGGCCGCCTCTAATGAAAAACTGTTTTTT	CASSEARAASNEKLFF
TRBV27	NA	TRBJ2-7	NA	TGTGCCAGCAGTTTATTTCCGGGGTCCTACGAGCAGTACTTC	CASSLFPGSYEQYF
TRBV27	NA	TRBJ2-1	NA	TGTGCCAGCAGTTTATTGGCTCCACACTACAATGAGCAGTTCTTC	CASSLLAPHYNEQFF
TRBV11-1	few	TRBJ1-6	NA	TGTGCCAGCAGCCTGACGAGGAATAATTCACCCCTCCACTTT	CASSLTRNNSPLHF
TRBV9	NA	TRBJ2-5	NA	TGTGCCAGCAGCAACCAAGAGACCCAGTACTTC	CASSNQETQYF
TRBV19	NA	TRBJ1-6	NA	TGTGCCAGCCTGGGATGGACGAGCTGGTCCTATAATTCACCCCTCCACTTT	CASLGWTSWSYNSPLHF
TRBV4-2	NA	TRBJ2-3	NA	TGTGCCAGCAGCCTCTCCGAATGGGTTAACACAGATACGCAGTATTTT	CASSLSEWVNTDTQYF
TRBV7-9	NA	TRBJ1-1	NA	TGTGCCAGCAGCTTAGTAGCGATGAACACTGAAGCTTTCTTT	CASSLVAMNTEAFF
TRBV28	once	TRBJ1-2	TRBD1	TGTGCCAGCAGTGGAGGACAGGGGACGCGGGGCTACACCTTC	CASSGGQGTRGYTF
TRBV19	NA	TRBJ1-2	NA	TGTGCCAGTAGTCCAAGGGATTCTAACTATGGCTACACCTTC	CASSPRDSNYGYTF
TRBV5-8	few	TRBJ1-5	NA	TGTGCCAGCAGCTTGGCCGGGAGGCCCCAGCATTTT	CASSLAGRPQHF
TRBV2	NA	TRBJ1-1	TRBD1	TGTGCCAGCACTGGACAGGGGGCCTTGAACACTGAAGCTTTCTTT	CASTGQGALNTEAFF
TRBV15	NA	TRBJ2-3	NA	TGTGCCACCAGCAGAGATGCGGTGAATACGCAGTATTTT	CATSRDAVNTQYF
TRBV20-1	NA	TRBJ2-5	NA	TGCAGTGGACAGGACCAAGAGACCCAGTACTTC	CSGQDQETQYF
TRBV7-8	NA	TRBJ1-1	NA	TGTGCCAGCAGCGTCCAGGATTACACTGAAGCTTTCTTT	CASSVQDYTEAFF
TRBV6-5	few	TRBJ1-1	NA	TGTGCCAGCAGGAAGGTGTCCATGAACACTGAAGCTTTCTTT	CASRKVSMNTEAFF
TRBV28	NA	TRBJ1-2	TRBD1	TGTGCCAGCAGTGAGGGACAGGGGTACGGCTACACCTTC	CASSEGQGYGYTF
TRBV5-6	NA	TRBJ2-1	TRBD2	TGTGCCAGCAGCTTGGAACTAGCGGGGCCCGAGCAGTTCTTC	CASSLELAGPEQFF
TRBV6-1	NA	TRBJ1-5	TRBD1	TGTGCCAGCAGGAGACAGGGCAACAATCAGCCCCAGCATTTT	CASRRQGNNQPQHF
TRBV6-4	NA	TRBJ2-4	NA	TGTGCCAGCAGTAGGGAATTAGGAGACATTCAGTACTTC	CASSRELGDIQYF
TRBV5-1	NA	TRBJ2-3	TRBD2	TGCGCCAGCAGCTTGGTTGCTAGCGGGAACACAGATACGCAGTATTTT	CASSLVASGNTDTQYF
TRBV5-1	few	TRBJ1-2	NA	TGCGCCAGCAGCTTCGCAGGCTCAGAGGACACCTTC	CASSFAGSEDTF
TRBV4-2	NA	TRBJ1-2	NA	TGTGCCAGCAGCCAAGAGTCCCGCTATGGCTACACCTTC	CASSQESRYGYTF
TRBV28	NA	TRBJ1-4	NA	TGTGCCAGCAGTCCGGGGAAGGGGGTTGCTGAAAAACTGTTTTTT	CASSPGKGVAEKLFF
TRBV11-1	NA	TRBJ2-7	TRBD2	TGTGCCAGCAGCCCAACACCCGGGGGGGGGCAGTACTTC	CASSPTPGGGQYF
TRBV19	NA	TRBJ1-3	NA	TGTGCCAGTAGTATCGGCTTCCGAAACACCATATATTTT	CASSIGFRNTIYF
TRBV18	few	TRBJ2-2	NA	TGTGCCAGCTCACCGGCAGGAGGGATCGGGGAGCTGTTTTTT	CASSPAGGIGELFF
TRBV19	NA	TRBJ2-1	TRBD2	TGTGCCAGTAGTATCCAGATGGGAGCGGGATCATCCTACAATGAGCAGTTCTTC	CASSIQMGAGSSYNEQFF
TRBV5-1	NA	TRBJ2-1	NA	TGCGCCAGCAGCTCCGCGGGGAGCTCCTACAATGAGCAGTTCTTC	CASSSAGSSYNEQFF
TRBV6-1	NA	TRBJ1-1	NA	TGTGCCAGCAGCGGGAGGGAGTATACTGAAGCTTTCTTT	CASSGREYTEAFF
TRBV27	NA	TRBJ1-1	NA	TGTGCCAGCAGTTTAATGGCGGTTTCGGGGGTGGGCACTGAAGCTTTCTTT	CASSLMAVSGVGTEAFF
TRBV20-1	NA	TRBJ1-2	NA	TGCAGTGCTAGCTCGTATGGCTACACCTTC	CSASSYGYTF
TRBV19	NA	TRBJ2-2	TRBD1	TGTGCCAGTACCAATCCGGGGATACAGGGGCCCGGGGAGCTGTTTTTT	CASTNPGIQGPGELFF
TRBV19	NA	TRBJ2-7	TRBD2	TGTGCCAGTAGTATTCAGTCGGGGGGAAACTACGAGCAGTACTTC	CASSIQSGGNYEQYF
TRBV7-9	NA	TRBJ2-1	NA	TGTGCCAGCAGCTTAGGAGGAACAGGGAGGGAGCAGTTCTTC	CASSLGGTGREQFF
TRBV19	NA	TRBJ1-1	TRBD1	TGTGCCAGTAGGGTTCAGGGGGCCGGCACTGAAGCTTTCTTT	CASRVQGAGTEAFF
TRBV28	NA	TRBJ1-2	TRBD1	TGTGCCAGCAGTTTTTCTCAGGGGGCGAGGGGCTACACCTTC	CASSFSQGARGYTF
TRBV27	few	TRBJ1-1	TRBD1	TGTGCCAGCAGCCCCTACGACAGGGAGGAAGCTTTCTTT	CASSPYDREEAFF
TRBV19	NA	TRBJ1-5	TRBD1	TGTGCCAGTAAGACAGGGAACCGCAATCAGCCCCAGCATTTT	CASKTGNRNQPQHF
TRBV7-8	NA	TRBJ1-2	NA	TGTGCCAGCAGCTTAGGAGCGATACGGACGAACTATGGCTACACCTTC	CASSLGAIRTNYGYTF